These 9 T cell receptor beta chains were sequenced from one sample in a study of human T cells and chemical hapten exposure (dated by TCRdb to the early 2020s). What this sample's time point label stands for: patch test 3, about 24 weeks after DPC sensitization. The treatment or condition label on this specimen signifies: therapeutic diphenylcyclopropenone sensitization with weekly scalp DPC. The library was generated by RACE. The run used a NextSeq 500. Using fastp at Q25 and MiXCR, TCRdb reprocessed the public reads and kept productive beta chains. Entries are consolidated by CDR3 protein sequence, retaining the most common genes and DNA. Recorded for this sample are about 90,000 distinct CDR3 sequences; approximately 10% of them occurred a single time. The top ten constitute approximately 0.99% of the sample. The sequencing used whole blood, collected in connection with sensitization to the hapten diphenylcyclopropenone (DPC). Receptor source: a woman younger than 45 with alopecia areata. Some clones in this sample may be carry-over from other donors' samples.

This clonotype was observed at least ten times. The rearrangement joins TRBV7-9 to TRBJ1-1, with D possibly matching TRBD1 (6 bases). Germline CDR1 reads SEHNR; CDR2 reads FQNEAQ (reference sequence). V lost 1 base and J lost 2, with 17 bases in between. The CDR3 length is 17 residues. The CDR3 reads CASSLEGRTVQNTEAFF. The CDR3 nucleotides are TGTGCCAGCAGCTTAGAGGGTAGGACAGTTCAAAACACTGAAGCTTTCTTT. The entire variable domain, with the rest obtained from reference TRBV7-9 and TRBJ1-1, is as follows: DTGVSQNPRHKITKRGQNVTFRCDPISEHNRLYWYRQTLGQGPEFLTYFQNEAQLEKSRLLSDRFSAERPKGSFSTLEIQRTEQGDSAMYLCASSLEGRTVQNTEAFFGQGTRLTVV.

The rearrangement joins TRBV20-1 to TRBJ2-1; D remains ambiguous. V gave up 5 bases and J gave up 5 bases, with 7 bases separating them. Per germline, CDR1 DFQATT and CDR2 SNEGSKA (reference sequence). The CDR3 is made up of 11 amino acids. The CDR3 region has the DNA TGCAGTGCTGCTGGGAACAATGAGCAGTTCTTC. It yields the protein CSAAGNNEQFF.

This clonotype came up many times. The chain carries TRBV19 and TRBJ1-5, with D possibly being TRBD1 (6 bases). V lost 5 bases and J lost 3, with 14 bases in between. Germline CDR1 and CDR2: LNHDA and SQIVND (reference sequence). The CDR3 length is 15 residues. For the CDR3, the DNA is TGTGCCAGTAGTGGGGGCGAATTCCCCAATCAGCCCCAGCATTTT. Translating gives CASSGGEFPNQPQHF.

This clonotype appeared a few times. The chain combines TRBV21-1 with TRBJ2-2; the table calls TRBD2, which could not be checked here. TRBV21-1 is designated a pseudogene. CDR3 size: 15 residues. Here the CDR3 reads CASSSGITNTGELFF. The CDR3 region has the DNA TGTGCCAGCAGCAGCGGGATTACGAACACCGGGGAGCTGTTTTTT.

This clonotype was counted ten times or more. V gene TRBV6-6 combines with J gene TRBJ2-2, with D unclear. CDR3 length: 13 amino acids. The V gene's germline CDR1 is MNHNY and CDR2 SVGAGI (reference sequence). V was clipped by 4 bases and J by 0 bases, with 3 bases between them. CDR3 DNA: TGTGCCAGCAGTTTTGCGAACACCGGGGAGCTGTTTTTT. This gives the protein CASSFANTGELFF.

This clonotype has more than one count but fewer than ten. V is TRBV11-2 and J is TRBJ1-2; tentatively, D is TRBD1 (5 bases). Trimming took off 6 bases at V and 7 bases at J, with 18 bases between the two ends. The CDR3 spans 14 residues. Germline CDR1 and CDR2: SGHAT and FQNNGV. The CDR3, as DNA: TGTGCCAGCAGAAGTATCCGGGACGCAACTGGCTACACCTTC. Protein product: CASRSIRDATGYTF.

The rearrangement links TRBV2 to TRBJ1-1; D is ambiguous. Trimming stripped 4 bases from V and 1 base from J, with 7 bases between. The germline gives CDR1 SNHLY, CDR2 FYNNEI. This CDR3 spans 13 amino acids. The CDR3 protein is CASSAFGNTEAFF. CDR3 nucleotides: TGTGCCAGCAGTGCATTTGGGAACACTGAAGCTTTCTTT.

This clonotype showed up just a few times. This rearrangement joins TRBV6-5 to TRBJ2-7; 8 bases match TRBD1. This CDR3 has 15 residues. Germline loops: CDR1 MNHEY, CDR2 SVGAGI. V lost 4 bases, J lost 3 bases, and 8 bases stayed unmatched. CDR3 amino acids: CASSFSGGQDYEQYF. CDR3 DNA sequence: TGTGCCAGCAGTTTCTCCGGGGGACAGGACTACGAGCAGTACTTC.

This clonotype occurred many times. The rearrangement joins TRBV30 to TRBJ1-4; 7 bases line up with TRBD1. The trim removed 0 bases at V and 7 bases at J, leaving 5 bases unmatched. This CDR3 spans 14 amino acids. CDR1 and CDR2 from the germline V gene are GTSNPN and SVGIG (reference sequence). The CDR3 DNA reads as TGTGCCTGGAGTGTACAACAGGGGACTGAAAAACTGTTTTTT. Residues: CAWSVQQGTEKLFF.